The entry that follows covers one TCR beta chain sequence. Some clones are missing from TCRdb's copy, which holds only in-frame ones; the method was immunoSEQ multiplex PCR. The table includes approximately 90,000 clones, 60% to 85% detected once. This sample was taken from a study of blood T cell repertoires in COVID-19. The germline gives CDR1 SGDLS, CDR2 YYNGEE. This CDR3 comprises 16 residues. Germline trimming cut 4 bases from V and 4 bases from J; bases unmatched to any gene: 12. The chain carries TRBV9 and TRBJ2-5; the match to TRBD2 covers 8 bases. Sequences were obtained from peripheral blood. The sequence came from a human donor in a cohort sampled during active COVID-19. CDR3 DNA: TGTGCCAGCAGCCCCCGCTTTGCGGGAGGAATAGAGACCCAGTACTTC. Protein product: CASSPRFAGGIETQYF.